Detailed here is one T cell receptor (beta chain). Its antigen is currently unknown. This record belongs to a study of cytomegalovirus exposure and HLA in healthy donors. Per the germline V gene, CDR1 is SGDLS and CDR2 is YYNGEE. The CDR3 covers 16 residues. V dropped 2 bases and J dropped 4; count of bases not matched to a gene: 8. Study results and limitations: Cytomegalovirus status was reportedly diagnosed by the classifier with high sensitivity and specificity. For most TCR beta V segments, an earlier analysis put the productive rate at about 87% or about 30% of the time. Researchers catalogued roughly 170 TCR beta chains as cytomegalovirus-associated. Relative to the approximately 660-donor mean, N-insertions were reportedly fewer in an Asian-associated ancestry cluster in a later analysis.

The study ran its PCR with 60 Vbeta and 13 Jbeta primers. TCRdb's table, derived via immunoSEQ multiplex PCR, lists solely in-frame clones and lacks some. The sample records 150,000 to 200,000 clones, more than 60% being singletons. The sample taken for sequencing was PBMCs. The receptor's source is a woman aged 40-49 years in good health and CMV-seropositive. The chain joins TRBV9 to TRBJ2-1, with TRBD1 matching over 8 bases. CDR3 DNA: TGTGCCAGCAGCGTCGAGAACAGGGGGTTTTACAATGAGCAGTTCTTC. Translating it yields CASSVENRGFYNEQFF.